What follows are 15 T cell receptor beta chains derived from one specimen sequenced in a study of T cell repertoires in cytomegalovirus infection. TCRdb passed the reads through MiXCR, listing each CDR3 protein once. The repertoire consists of approximately 190,000 distinct CDR3 sequences, with roughly 27% occurring once and the leading ten covering about 31%. Sequencing was done on a sample of PBMCs. These receptors were taken from a human donor in good health (CMV status not recorded). Some clones in this sample may be carry-over from other donors' samples.

This sequence joins TRBV14 and TRBJ1-1, with 7 bases aligning to TRBD1. The ends lost 0 bases at V and 6 bases at J; junction bases unmatched: 7. This CDR3 spans 15 amino acids. The germline gives CDR1 SGHDN, CDR2 FVKESK. CDR3 amino acids: CASSQEVTGSAEAFF. In DNA, the CDR3 is TGTGCCAGCAGCCAAGAAGTGACAGGGAGTGCTGAAGCTTTCTTT.

This clonotype was found a few times. The chain is built from TRBV7-8 and TRBJ2-5, with D possibly TRBD2 on 5 matching bases. V dropped 2 bases and J dropped 7 bases, with 17 bases sitting between them. This CDR3 has 15 amino acids. Looked up from germline, CDR1 is SGHVS and CDR2 is FQNEAQ. The CDR3 coding sequence is TGTGCCAGCAGCTTAACGGCCGCGAAGGAGGCGACCCAGTACTTC. Protein sequence: CASSLTAAKEATQYF. Supplemented by reference TRBV7-8 and TRBJ2-5, the full variable domain reads GAGVSQSPRYKVAKRGQDVALRCDPISGHVSLFWYQQALGQGPEFLTYFQNEAQLDKSGLPSDRFFAERPEGSVSTLKIQRTQQEDSAVYLCASSLTAAKEATQYFGPGTRLLVL.

The DNA of the CDR3 is TGTGCCAGCAGCCAAGAGGCAGGGATGAACACTGAAGCTTTCTTT. Protein sequence: CASSQEAGMNTEAFF. The V call is TRBV14, the J call TRBJ1-1, with TRBD1 as a possible D gene (5 bases). The V and J ends lost 0 bases and 0 bases respectively, with 8 bases between them. This CDR3 region has 15 residues. CDR1 is SGHDN, CDR2 FVKESK, per germline.

The chain links TRBV10-3 to TRBJ2-2, with 9 bases identical to TRBD2. Per the germline V gene, CDR1 is ENHRY and CDR2 is SYGVKD. This CDR3 region has 15 residues. Trimming at V came to 5 bases and at J to 0 bases, leaving 1 base not matched to a gene. The CDR3 here is CAISSGGTNTGELFF. CDR3 nucleotides: TGTGCCATCAGTAGCGGGGGGACGAACACCGGGGAGCTGTTTTTT.

V gene TRBV29-1 combines with J gene TRBJ2-2, with 10 bases that match TRBD2. The CDR3 has 16 residues. V lost 4 bases and J lost 0; bases outside the gene matches: 5. CDR1 SQVTM and CDR2 ANQGSEA come from the germline V gene. The CDR3 DNA follows: TGCAGCGTTGGCCCTAGCGGGGGCCCGAACACCGGGGAGCTGTTTTTT. This encodes CSVGPSGGPNTGELFF.

CDR3 DNA: TGTGCCAGCAGCGGGACAGACTATGGCTACACCTTC. Amino acids: CASSGTDYGYTF. The gene calls are TRBV6-5 and TRBJ1-2, with TRBD1 identical over 7 bases. The CDR3 spans 12 residues. The germline V gene encodes CDR1 MNHEY and CDR2 SVGAGI. V was pared by 6 bases and J by 3 bases, with 1 base of the junction left unmatched.

The chain recombines TRBV10-3 with TRBJ1-1; TRBD1 matches 7 bases. Germline values: CDR1 ENHRY, CDR2 SYGVKD. V lost 6 bases and J lost 3; bases outside the gene matches: 4. This CDR3 contains 13 residues. The CDR3 coding sequence is TGTGCCATCAGGGCAGGGGGGGACACTGAAGCTTTCTTT. The encoded protein is CAIRAGGDTEAFF.

The genes are TRBV6-1 and TRBJ2-7, with a possible D match to TRBD2 (7 bases). Germline V gives CDR1 MNHNS, CDR2 SASEGT. The V and J ends lost 1 base and 3 bases respectively, with 13 bases between them. This CDR3 region has 15 residues. CDR3 coding DNA: TGTGCCAGCAGTGAAGGCGCGGGGGCCCTCTACGAGCAGTACTTC. Translating gives CASSEGAGALYEQYF.

Only a few counts were recorded for this clonotype. The chain employs TRBV11-2 and TRBJ2-5, with 9 bases identical to TRBD1. Germline trimming cut 5 bases from V and 5 bases from J; bases unmatched to any gene: 12. This CDR3 is 16 amino acids long. CDR1 is SGHAT, CDR2 FQNNGV, per germline. CDR3 nucleotide sequence: TGTGCCAGCAGCATGCCTACAGGGGGCGCGGGGGAGACCCAGTACTTC. It encodes CASSMPTGGAGETQYF.

The chain is built from TRBV7-2 and TRBJ1-2; D not certain. The CDR3 totals 15 residues. V gave up 5 bases and J gave up 6 bases, with 19 bases separating them. Per germline, CDR1 SGHTA and CDR2 FQGNSA. As DNA, the CDR3 is TGTGCCAGCAGCCCGGGAGGCAGGAGAACGGATGGCTACACCTTC. This codes for CASSPGGRRTDGYTF.

This clonotype was recorded many times. CDR3 sequence (DNA): TGTGCCAGCAGCTCCGGGGACAGGATAAGACCCATTGAGCAGTACTTC. It specifies CASSSGDRIRPIEQYF. V and J are TRBV11-2 and TRBJ2-7, with TRBD1 identical over 8 bases. The length of the CDR3 is 16 residues. The trim removed 4 bases at V and 7 bases at J, leaving 15 bases unmatched. From germline, CDR1 is SGHAT and CDR2 FQNNGV.

V gene TRBV12-5 combines with J gene TRBJ1-2; D is possibly TRBD1 (6 bases). The CDR3 sequence is 11 residues long. Germline CDR1 reads LGHNT; CDR2 reads FRNRAP. V gave up 6 bases and J gave up 8 bases, with 10 bases separating them. The CDR3 region is CASGSGDGYTF. The DNA for the CDR3 is TGTGCTAGTGGATCAGGGGACGGCTACACCTTC. The full variable domain, in which reference TRBV12-5 and TRBJ1-2 provide the parts outside the CDR3, is DARVTQTPRHKVTEMGQEVTMRCQPILGHNTVFWYRQTMMQGLELLAYFRNRAPLDDSGMPKDRFSAEMPDATLATLKIQPSEPRDSAVYFCASGSGDGYTFGSGTRLTVV.

In this sample, this clonotype turned up a few times. The chain links TRBV7-3 to TRBJ2-1, with 7 positions matching TRBD2. In germline, CDR1 is SGHTA, CDR2 FQGTGA. V shed 10 bases and J 12 bases; nucleotides not matched to a gene: 9. The CDR3 covers 11 residues. CDR3 residues: CATVRTRSQFF. CDR3 sequence (DNA): TGTGCCACCGTTAGGACTAGATCGCAGTTCTTC.

Only a few counts were recorded for this clonotype. The CDR3 sequence: CASSLGGEDRYGYTF. Here the CDR3 DNA reads TGTGCCAGCAGCTTAGGGGGAGAGGACAGATATGGCTACACCTTC. The rearrangement links TRBV7-2 to TRBJ1-2, with D perhaps matching TRBD1 (6 bases). Deletions cut 1 base from V and 5 bases from J, with 14 bases between. Germline V gives CDR1 SGHTA, CDR2 FQGNSA. The CDR3 is made up of 15 amino acids.

This clonotype was detected ten times or more. The chain uses TRBV12-3 or TRBV12-4 and TRBJ2-7; D ambiguous. Trimming cost V 6 bases and J 10 bases, with 13 bases left between them. The CDR3 runs 11 residues. CDR3 amino acids: CASRALGPQYF. The DNA for the CDR3 is TGTGCCAGCAGGGCCTTAGGACCTCAGTACTTC.